This entry lists 9 T cell receptor beta chains sequenced from one sample in a study of CD8+CD57+ T cells in acquired aplastic anemia. Genomic DNA, serving as template, underwent TCR beta VDJ and CDR3 profiling. TCRdb re-derived calls from the reads in MiXCR, one entry per CDR3 protein. The sample consists of 180,000 or so distinct CDR3 sequences, less than 55% of them appearing once. What was sequenced was sorted CD4+, CD8+, or CD8+CD57+ T cells (not recorded which) from PBMCs. The receptor set was obtained from a human donor in good health.

The rearrangement uses TRBV9 and TRBJ2-1, with D possibly being TRBD2 (7 bases). Germline V gives CDR1 SGDLS, CDR2 YYNGEE. The CDR3 has 12 residues. Trimming cost V 3 bases and J 14 bases, with 15 bases left between them. The CDR3 sequence is CASSEGGETEFF. The CDR3 DNA reads TGTGCCAGCAGCGAGGGGGGGGAGACCGAGTTCTTC.

The chain is built from TRBV7-9 and TRBJ1-4; TRBD1 matches 8 bases. The length of the CDR3 is 13 residues. V lost 8 bases, J lost 6 bases, and 5 bases stayed unmatched. Germline V gene lookup returns CDR1 SEHNR and CDR2 FQNEAQ (reference sequence). CDR3 region: CASQGAMDEKLFF. The CDR3 DNA follows: TGTGCCAGCCAGGGGGCGATGGATGAAAAACTGTTTTTT.

V usage is TRBV2 and J usage is TRBJ2-1, with 10 positions matching TRBD1. CDR3 length: 14 amino acids. V lost 6 bases to trimming and J lost 3 bases; unmatched junction nucleotides: 2. Germline CDR1 SNHLY, CDR2 FYNNEI. CDR3 in amino acids: CASRDRGFYNEQFF. The CDR3 DNA sequence: TGTGCCAGCAGGGACAGGGGGTTCTACAATGAGCAGTTCTTC.

Many counts were recorded for this clonotype. This sequence joins TRBV25-1 and TRBJ1-3; D uncertain. Germline V gene data show CDR1 as MGHDK and CDR2 as SYGVNS. The CDR3 runs 13 residues. V dropped 5 bases and J dropped 4 bases, with 9 bases sitting between them. CDR3 loop: CASSPRVGNTIYF. Here the CDR3 DNA reads TGTGCCAGCAGTCCGAGGGTCGGAAACACCATATATTTT.

The chain links TRBV24-1 to TRBJ1-1; the D is unclear. There are 12 residues in the CDR3. The ends were cut back, 3 bases at V and 9 bases at J, with 10 bases in the middle. Germline CDR1 reads KGHDR; CDR2 reads SFDVKD. The CDR3 DNA follows: TGTGCCACCAGTGATGGACGTAATCAAGCTTTCTTT. Residues: CATSDGRNQAFF.

The sample holds many counts of this clonotype. This rearrangement joins TRBV11-3 to TRBJ2-3, with D possibly TRBD2 on 5 matching bases. V was trimmed by 6 bases and J by 10 bases, leaving 11 bases between them. This CDR3 has 11 amino acids. Looked up from germline, CDR1 is SGHNT and CDR2 is YENEEA. The CDR3 loop is CASRELGAQYF. The CDR3 DNA reads as TGTGCCAGCAGGGAGCTCGGGGCGCAGTATTTT.

The chain combines TRBV7-9 with TRBJ1-4, with D hard to call. This CDR3 has 15 residues. The V gene lost 5 bases and the J gene lost 8 bases, with 18 bases spanning the gap. Germline CDR1 is SEHNR and CDR2 is FQNEAQ (reference sequence). The CDR3 coding sequence is TGTGCCAGCAGCCCAGGACCGGATTTGTTAGAAAAACTGTTTTTT. Translated, it gives CASSPGPDLLEKLFF.

The V and J genes are TRBV28 and TRBJ1-4; D uncertain. CDR1 and CDR2 from the germline V gene are MDHEN and SYDVKM. The CDR3 sequence is 15 residues long. Trimming took off 4 bases at V and 10 bases at J, with 19 bases between the two ends. The CDR3 nucleotides read TGTGCCAGCAGTTCCGCTCCCTTAGGAGCGGTAAAACTGTTTTTT. It encodes CASSSAPLGAVKLFF.

The rearrangement joins TRBV2 to TRBJ2-3, with TRBD2 matching 14 bases. The trim removed 8 bases at V and 2 bases at J, leaving 12 bases unmatched. CDR3 length equals 18 residues. Germline CDR1 SNHLY, CDR2 FYNNEI. The CDR3 DNA is TGTGCCAGCGCCGGACTAGCGGGGGGTCAACTCGACACAGATACGCAGTATTTT. Amino acid sequence: CASAGLAGGQLDTDTQYF.